The source of this T cell receptor (beta chain) is a study of spatial heterogeneity in lung cancer. Time point described: sample taken at primary tumor resection. Sequencing was performed on whole RNA extracted from tumor and nontumor lung tissue, or from frozen PBMC, and the material was left unsorted. In this sample, this clonotype is medium-sized. Its antigen is not identified. Trimming removed 0 bases at V and 6 bases at J, with 8 bases between. Germline values: CDR1 LGHNA, CDR2 YNFKEQ. This CDR3 is built from 13 residues. TCRdb passed the 5' RACE reads through MiXCR, listing each CDR3 protein once. Found here are 2,000 to 3,000 distinct CDR3 sequences, approximately 20% of them singletons; the top ten hold over 7.5%. The study's findings and limits: Tumoral mutation counts were tracked by counts of expanded intratumoral alpha and beta TCRs.

The source material was lung tumor tissue, sampled at surgery. The chain is built from TRBV4-2 and TRBJ1-1; D not certain. This receptor was identified in a male donor with early-stage non-small cell lung cancer. The CDR3 region has the DNA TGTGCCAGCAGCCAAGATGGGTTCGCTGAAGCTTTCTTT. Translating gives CASSQDGFAEAFF.